Below are 29 T cell receptor beta chains sequenced from a single sample in a study of T cell changes during pregnancy in multiple sclerosis. The data were produced by immunoSEQ multiplex PCR, yet TCRdb's version contains in-frame clones alone and is incomplete. Among 50,000 to 65,000 clones listed, roughly 87% were seen once. The sample consisted of peripheral blood, taken in the third trimester of pregnancy. The receptors shown here come from a female donor in good health, enrolled as a control in a pregnancy study.

The chain recombines TRBV13 with TRBJ2-1; D is perhaps TRBD2 (7 bases). V was pared by 0 bases and J by 14 bases, with 14 bases between. Germline V lookup: CDR1 PRHDT, CDR2 FYEKMQ (reference sequence). This CDR3 is built from 13 residues. CDR3 nucleotides: TGTGCCAGCAGCTTAGGCCCGACGGGGGGCAAGTTCTTC. Translated, it gives CASSLGPTGGKFF.

This clone was detected only once. This chain joins TRBV10-3 and TRBJ1-1; D uncertain. This CDR3 comprises 13 residues. V lost 10 bases, J lost 0 bases, and 12 bases lay in between. Germline CDR1 ENHRY, CDR2 SYGVKD. The chain's CDR3 is CATKIDMNTEAFF. DNA for the CDR3: TGTGCCACTAAGATAGACATGAACACTGAAGCTTTCTTT.

This chain connects TRBV5-1 to TRBJ2-6; 9 bases line up with TRBD1. V was clipped by 1 base and J by 2 bases; unmatched bases: 4. The CDR3 sequence is 17 residues long. The germline V gene encodes CDR1 SGHRS and CDR2 YFSETQ. This chain's CDR3 is CASSLSRDRAGANVLTF. CDR3 nucleotides: TGCGCCAGCAGCTTGTCCCGGGACAGGGCTGGGGCCAACGTCCTGACTTTC.

The chain employs TRBV27 and TRBJ1-2; 10 nucleotides agree with TRBD1. CDR3 length: 15 residues. CDR1 is MNHEY, CDR2 SMNVEV, per germline (reference sequence). Losses at the gene ends were 6 bases for V and 2 bases for J; bases not matched to a gene: 6. CDR3 region: CASRRGTGANYGYTF. The CDR3 nucleotides are TGTGCCAGCAGAAGGGGGACAGGGGCCAACTATGGCTACACCTTC.

The genes are TRBV29-1 and TRBJ1-1, with no clear D. The CDR3 spans 12 residues. Between the trimmed V and J ends, which lost 5 bases and 4 bases, there was a span of 11 bases. Per germline, CDR1 SQVTM and CDR2 ANQGSEA. CDR3 coding DNA: TGCAGCGTTTTTTCGTCTACCACTGAAGCTTTCTTT. Translation gives CSVFSSTTEAFF.

This clone was detected once. CDR3 coding DNA: TGTGCCAGCAGCTTAATAGTAGGGGGCACCGGGGAGCTGTTTTTT. It codes for CASSLIVGGTGELFF. The V and J genes are TRBV11-3 and TRBJ2-2; tentatively, D is TRBD1 (6 bases). V was trimmed by 2 bases and J by 4 bases, leaving 11 bases between them. Germline lookup yields CDR1 SGHNT and CDR2 YENEEA. The CDR3 spans 15 residues. Complete variable domain (other parts from reference TRBV11-3 and TRBJ2-2): EAGVVQSPRYKIIEKKQPVAFWCNPISGHNTLYWYLQNLGQGPELLIRYENEEAVDDSQLPKDRFSAERLKGVDSTLKIQPAELGDSAVYLCASSLIVGGTGELFFGEGSRLTVL.

This clone was observed a handful of times. The chain carries TRBV11-3 and TRBJ1-1; the D is unclear. Germline lookup yields CDR1 SGHNT and CDR2 YENEEA. The CDR3 runs to 13 residues. Deletions cut 2 bases from V and 6 bases from J, with 10 bases between. This CDR3 is CASSLHLRAEAFF. The CDR3, as DNA: TGTGCCAGCAGCTTACACCTCCGCGCTGAAGCTTTCTTT.

V usage is TRBV19 and J usage is TRBJ1-5; 9 positions match TRBD1. CDR3 length equals 15 residues. J was trimmed by 11 bases and V by 5 bases; bases with no gene match: 13. Germline CDR1 LNHDA, CDR2 SQIVND (reference sequence). This CDR3 reads CASSEQGASGVTQHF. In DNA, the CDR3 is TGTGCCAGTAGTGAACAGGGGGCTTCCGGGGTGACCCAGCATTTT.

The chain has TRBV30 and TRBJ2-5; D is possibly TRBD2 (7 bases). Trimming removed 2 bases from V and 0 bases from J, with 19 bases in between. The CDR3 is made up of 17 amino acids. The germline gives CDR1 GTSNPN, CDR2 SVGIG (reference sequence). CDR3 protein: CAWSRGEGLWDQETQYF. The CDR3 DNA follows: TGTGCCTGGAGTAGGGGGGAGGGCCTTTGGGACCAAGAGACCCAGTACTTC.

V is TRBV6-6 and J is TRBJ1-2, with D uncertain. The CDR3 extends over 12 amino acids. V lost 6 bases and J lost 4, with 9 bases in between. Germline CDR1 MNHNY, CDR2 SVGAGI (reference sequence). Written as DNA, the CDR3 is TGTGCCAGCAGCCCAGGCGCCTATGGCTACACCTTC. Translated: CASSPGAYGYTF.

The rearrangement joins TRBV7-9 to TRBJ2-7; perhaps TRBD1 as D (5 bases). The germline V gene encodes CDR1 SEHNR and CDR2 FQNEAQ (reference sequence). CDR3 size: 13 residues. V lost 2 bases to trimming and J lost 3 bases, with 8 bases between them. The CDR3 DNA is TGTGCCAGCAGCTTAAGTCAGGGCTACGAGCAGTACTTC. Its translation is CASSLSQGYEQYF.

The V gene is TRBV5-1, the J gene TRBJ2-3; TRBD1 might be the D (6 bases). Germline V gives CDR1 SGHRS, CDR2 YFSETQ. The CDR3 is 14 amino acids. The V and J ends lost 5 bases and 2 bases respectively, with 12 bases between them. This chain's CDR3 is CASRWTEATDTQYF. The CDR3 DNA sequence: TGCGCCAGCAGGTGGACAGAAGCCACAGATACGCAGTATTTT.

The J gene is TRBJ2-3, the V gene TRBV7-8; 13 nucleotides agree with TRBD2. CDR3 length: 17 residues. Germline V lookup: CDR1 SGHVS, CDR2 FQNEAQ. Trimming removed 2 bases from V and 2 bases from J; junction bases left unmatched: 4. CDR3 in DNA: TGTGCCAGCAGCTTATCGGGACTAGCGGGGACCACAGATACGCAGTATTTT. Protein product: CASSLSGLAGTTDTQYF.

CDR3 in DNA: TGTGCCAGCAGCGAAGGGGGGGGCCGGAACTATGGCTACACCTTC. It yields the protein CASSEGGGRNYGYTF. The genes are TRBV7-2 and TRBJ1-2; the D gene is possibly TRBD1 (6 bases). Between the trimmed V and J ends, which lost 5 bases and 2 bases, there was a span of 15 bases. Germline CDR1 is SGHTA and CDR2 is FQGNSA. The CDR3 is made up of 15 amino acids.

CDR3 sequence: CASSRFQGSSYEQYF. The CDR3 DNA reads TGTGCCAGCAGCCGATTTCAGGGTAGCTCCTACGAGCAGTACTTC. V gene TRBV6-6 combines with J gene TRBJ2-7; maybe TRBD1 (5 bases). With 6 bases removed from V and 0 bases from J, the gap between germline ends came to 15 bases. CDR3 length: 15 amino acids. CDR1 and CDR2 from the germline V gene are MNHNY and SVGAGI (reference sequence).

This chain links TRBV18 with TRBJ2-5; D possibly corresponds to TRBD2 (6 bases). Trimming cost V 5 bases and J 4 bases, with 14 bases left between them. This CDR3 is built from 14 residues. CDR1 KGHSH and CDR2 LQKENI come from the germline V gene. The CDR3 loop is CASSSGVATETQYF. The CDR3 DNA is TGTGCCAGCTCATCGGGGGTAGCCACAGAGACCCAGTACTTC.

The rearrangement joins TRBV6-4 to TRBJ2-2, with D maybe TRBD2 (6 bases). V lost 3 bases and J 5 bases, leaving 7 bases between the germline ends. The CDR3 runs to 13 residues. Germline V gene sequence: CDR1 MRHNA, CDR2 SNTAGT. CDR3 residues: CASSDSGTGELFF. CDR3 in DNA: TGTGCCAGCAGTGATAGCGGTACCGGGGAGCTGTTTTTT.

V is TRBV14 and J is TRBJ2-5; 12 nucleotides line up with TRBD1. This CDR3 region has 16 residues. The V segment lost 4 bases and the J segment 5 bases; nucleotides outside the gene matches: 8. Germline lookup yields CDR1 SGHDN and CDR2 FVKESK. CDR3 sequence: CASSPGTGGFFETQYF. Here the CDR3 DNA reads TGTGCCAGCAGCCCTGGGACAGGGGGCTTTTTCGAGACCCAGTACTTC.

This chain connects TRBV5-1 to TRBJ2-1, with TRBD1 matching over 9 bases. After removal of 3 bases from V and 6 bases from J, the junction contained 13 bases not matched to a gene. The CDR3 contains 17 residues. Germline values: CDR1 SGHRS, CDR2 YFSETQ. CDR3 nucleotides: TGCGCCAGCAGCTCTTTTGCCGGGACAGGGTCTCGCAATGAGCAGTTCTTC. Its translation is CASSSFAGTGSRNEQFF.

The V and J genes are TRBV5-6 and TRBJ2-1, with a possible D match to TRBD1 (5 bases). The germline V gene has CDR1 SGHDT and CDR2 YYEEEE. This CDR3 spans 12 amino acids. The V gene lost 0 bases and the J gene lost 9 bases, with 7 bases spanning the gap. The CDR3 reads CASSLAGLEQFF. As DNA, the CDR3 is TGTGCCAGCAGCTTGGCAGGGCTTGAGCAGTTCTTC.

This rearrangement joins TRBV7-2 to TRBJ2-7; D gene unclear. The germline V gene encodes CDR1 SGHTA and CDR2 FQGNSA. The CDR3 totals 13 residues. Trimming left V 7 bases short and J 2 bases short, with 12 bases between. The chain's CDR3 is CASMGQATYEQYF. DNA for the CDR3: TGTGCCAGCATGGGCCAGGCAACCTACGAGCAGTACTTC.

The CDR3 loop reads CASSPRQGPNYGYTF. The CDR3 region has the DNA TGTGCCAGCAGCCCAAGACAGGGCCCTAACTATGGCTACACCTTC. The chain carries TRBV11-3 and TRBJ1-2, with TRBD1 matching over 7 bases. V shed 5 bases, J shed 0 bases, and the junction held 6 bases outside the gene matches. In germline, CDR1 is SGHNT, CDR2 YENEEA. CDR3 length: 15 residues.

This chain joins TRBV5-6 and TRBJ1-1; 8 bases fit TRBD1. The length of the CDR3 is 15 residues. J was trimmed by 1 base and V by 2 bases; bases with no gene match: 4. The germline V gene has CDR1 SGHDT and CDR2 YYEEEE. The CDR3, as DNA: TGTGCCAGCAGCTTACCGGGACAGGAGAACACTGAAGCTTTCTTT. Its protein product is CASSLPGQENTEAFF. Supplemented by reference TRBV5-6 and TRBJ1-1, the full variable domain reads DAGVTQSPTHLIKTRGQQVTLRCSPKSGHDTVSWYQQALGQGPQFIFQYYEEEERQRGNFPDRFSGHQFPNYSSELNVNALLLGDSALYLCASSLPGQENTEAFFGQGTRLTVV.

CDR3 sequence: CASSVGLAGGPSTDTQYF. The CDR3 coding sequence is TGTGCCAGCAGCGTAGGCCTAGCGGGGGGACCTAGCACAGATACGCAGTATTTT. The chain uses TRBV9 and TRBJ2-3, with 11 bases identical to TRBD2. Germline V gene lookup returns CDR1 SGDLS and CDR2 YYNGEE. The CDR3 runs to 18 residues. The V segment lost 0 bases and the J segment 0 bases; nucleotides outside the gene matches: 6.

Here the CDR3 reads CASSYSIGLPEQFF. DNA for the CDR3: TGTGCCAGCAGTTACTCGATCGGACTACCAGAGCAGTTCTTC. This chain links TRBV6-5 with TRBJ2-1, with D maybe TRBD2 (6 bases). This CDR3 comprises 14 residues. With 0 bases removed from V and 10 bases from J, the gap between germline ends came to 13 bases. The germline V gene has CDR1 MNHEY and CDR2 SVGAGI.

The genes are TRBV11-2 and TRBJ2-1; D is unresolved. V was cut by 3 bases and J by 4 bases, with 7 bases left in between. Germline CDR1 and CDR2: SGHAT and FQNNGV. This CDR3 region has 13 residues. The CDR3 here is CASSFPHYNEQFF. Here the CDR3 DNA reads TGTGCCAGCAGCTTCCCCCATTACAATGAGCAGTTCTTC.

DNA of the CDR3: TGTGCCAGCAGTTACCTCTTCACAGATACGCAGTATTTT. Translated: CASSYLFTDTQYF. The V gene is TRBV6-6, the J gene TRBJ2-3; the D is unclear. V gave up 2 bases and J gave up 2 bases, with 5 bases separating them. The CDR3 consists of 13 residues. Germline CDR1 reads MNHNY; CDR2 reads SVGAGI (reference sequence).

The chain has TRBV6-5 and TRBJ1-1, with D hard to call. V lost 10 bases to trimming and J lost 3 bases, with 18 bases between them. The CDR3 covers 14 residues. CDR1 and CDR2 from the germline V gene are MNHEY and SVGAGI. CDR3 loop: CATKSGGSDTEAFF. The CDR3, as DNA: TGTGCCACTAAATCGGGAGGATCGGACACTGAAGCTTTCTTT.

This clone was observed a single time. CDR3 sequence (DNA): TGCGCCAGCAGCATCGGCGGGGTGAGCTCCTACGAGCAGTACTTC. It codes for CASSIGGVSSYEQYF. V is TRBV5-1 and J is TRBJ2-7; perhaps TRBD2 as D (6 bases). V was trimmed by 4 bases and J by 0 bases, leaving 14 bases between them. CDR1 and CDR2 from the germline V gene are SGHRS and YFSETQ. The CDR3 is made up of 15 amino acids.